The entry below describes one T cell receptor (beta chain). Antigen specificity is unknown. This record belongs to a study of cytomegalovirus exposure and HLA in healthy donors. Researchers ran the PCR with 60 Vbeta and 13 Jbeta primers. TCRdb's table, derived via immunoSEQ multiplex PCR, lists solely in-frame clones and lacks some. Of roughly 100,000 clones detected, roughly four fifths appear once; the ten largest clones hold roughly 9.3%. Findings and caveats of the study: Most TCR beta V segments were productive about 90% or about 30% of the time in an earlier analysis. Reportedly, fewer N-insertions than the approximately 700-donor mean appeared in an Asian-associated ancestry cluster in a later analysis. In a later analysis, V- and J-gene trimming of beta chains associated with a DCLRE1C missense variant, replicated independently. CMV serostatus alone was available as immune exposure information.

CDR1 is LNHNV and CDR2 is YYDKDF in the germline V gene (reference sequence). The trim removed 1 base at V and 7 bases at J, leaving 3 bases unmatched. The CDR3 is 13 residues long. The source of this sequence is a male donor in good health and CMV-seropositive. Specimen: PBMCs. The rearrangement joins TRBV15 to TRBJ1-2, with TRBD1 identical over 7 bases. The CDR3 coding sequence is TGTGCCACCAGCAGAGCGGCAGGGGGTGGCTACACCTTC. This gives the protein CATSRAAGGGYTF.